A selection of T cell receptor beta chains follows, all from one sample in a study of CD8 T cells in ankylosing spondylitis. One entry per CDR3 protein, called by TCRdb with MiXCR from the 5' RACE reads. Of tens of thousands of distinct CDR3 sequences detected, around 5% appear once; the ten largest clones hold roughly 1.8%. The specimen sequenced was blood, either unsorted or a sorted T cell fraction (not recorded which). The receptors originated from a female donor with ankylosing spondylitis or in good health (not recorded which). The CDR3 runs from the conserved cysteine through the conserved F or W. D genes are given only for firm matches. Some rows have no size entry. The others give once, few or many, or a class for an expanded clone.

CDR3nt: TGTGCCAGCAGCCCCCTAGCGGGAGGGACACCCACAGATACGCAGTATTTT; CDR3aa: CASSPLAGGTPTDTQYF; abundance: many; j_gene: TRBJ2-3; d_gene: TRBD2; v_gene: TRBV9; len: 17
CDR3nt: TGTGCCAGCAGCGTATCTACTGGGGGGGCCCCCACAGATACGCAGTATTTT; CDR3aa: CASSVSTGGAPTDTQYF; abundance: many; j_gene: TRBJ2-3; d_gene: NA; v_gene: TRBV9; len: 17
CDR3nt: TGTGCCAGCAGCAGATACACAGATACGCAGTATTTT; CDR3aa: CASSRYTDTQYF; abundance: few; j_gene: TRBJ2-3; d_gene: NA; v_gene: TRBV9; len: 12
CDR3nt: TGTGCCAGCAGCACACGGCACCAGCATTTT; CDR3aa: CASSTRHQHF; abundance: many; j_gene: TRBJ1-5; d_gene: NA; v_gene: TRBV4-2; len: 10
CDR3nt: TGTGCCAGCAGCGTAGGAGTCTCCGGGTTTACCGGGGAGCTGTTTTTT; CDR3aa: CASSVGVSGFTGELFF; abundance: many; j_gene: TRBJ2-2; d_gene: NA; v_gene: TRBV9; len: 16
CDR3nt: TGTGCCAGCAGCGGAAGAACAGGGGGCGGTTCACCCCTCCACTTT; CDR3aa: CASSGRTGGGSPLHF; abundance: many; j_gene: TRBJ1-6; d_gene: TRBD1; v_gene: TRBV9; len: 15
CDR3nt: TGTGCCAGCAGCGTAGCCAGCGGGGGACCTTACGAGCAGTACTTC; CDR3aa: CASSVASGGPYEQYF; abundance: medium-sized; j_gene: TRBJ2-7; d_gene: TRBD2; v_gene: TRBV9; len: 15
CDR3nt: TGTGCCAGCAGCGGGCGGGGGGCGGGCACAGATACGCAGTATTTT; CDR3aa: CASSGRGAGTDTQYF; abundance: many; j_gene: TRBJ2-3; d_gene: TRBD2; v_gene: TRBV9; len: 15
CDR3nt: TGTGCCAGCAGCGTAGGGACTAACTACGAGCAGTTCTTC; CDR3aa: CASSVGTNYEQFF; abundance: many; j_gene: TRBJ2-1; d_gene: NA; v_gene: TRBV9; len: 13
CDR3nt: TGTGCCAGCAGCCCCGGATGGACGAACACTGAAGCTTTCTTT; CDR3aa: CASSPGWTNTEAFF; abundance: many; j_gene: TRBJ1-1; d_gene: NA; v_gene: TRBV9; len: 14
CDR3nt: TGTGCCAGCAGCTACGATGGACAGGGAGTGGCAGATACGCAGTATTTT; CDR3aa: CASSYDGQGVADTQYF; abundance: medium-sized; j_gene: TRBJ2-3; d_gene: TRBD1; v_gene: TRBV9; len: 16
CDR3nt: TGTGCCAGCAGCGTAAATCCAGCGGGATCTACCTACGAGCAGTACTTC; CDR3aa: CASSVNPAGSTYEQYF; abundance: many; j_gene: TRBJ2-7; d_gene: TRBD2; v_gene: TRBV9; len: 16
CDR3nt: TGTGCCAGCAGCTTAGCGAGGCAAGAGACCCAGTACTTC; CDR3aa: CASSLARQETQYF; abundance: many; j_gene: TRBJ2-5; d_gene: NA; v_gene: TRBV7-8; len: 13
CDR3nt: TGTGCCAGCAGCTCCCGGGGAAGCGGGGTAACAGATACGCAGTATTTT; CDR3aa: CASSSRGSGVTDTQYF; abundance: once; j_gene: TRBJ2-3; d_gene: TRBD2; v_gene: TRBV9; len: 16
CDR3nt: TGTGCCAGCAGCGCCCAAGGGGACTTCCTATACGAGCAGTACTTC; CDR3aa: CASSAQGDFLYEQYF; abundance: many; j_gene: TRBJ2-7; d_gene: NA; v_gene: TRBV9; len: 15
CDR3nt: TGTGCCAGCAGCGTAGAAGGGGCAGGGATGAACACTGAAGCTTTCTTT; CDR3aa: CASSVEGAGMNTEAFF; abundance: medium-sized; j_gene: TRBJ1-1; d_gene: NA; v_gene: TRBV9; len: 16
CDR3nt: TGTGCCAGCAGCGCCGGGACTAGCGGGGGGACTAGCACAGTTACGCAGTATTTT; CDR3aa: CASSAGTSGGTSTVTQYF; abundance: many; j_gene: TRBJ2-3; d_gene: TRBD2; v_gene: TRBV9; len: 18
CDR3nt: TGTGCCAGCAGCGTAGGAGGGATAATTTCTGGAAACACCATATATTTT; CDR3aa: CASSVGGIISGNTIYF; abundance: NA; j_gene: TRBJ1-3; d_gene: NA; v_gene: TRBV9; len: 16
CDR3nt: TGTGCCAGCAGCGTAGGTTCTAGCGGGAGCGAAGAGACCCAGTACTTC; CDR3aa: CASSVGSSGSEETQYF; abundance: NA; j_gene: TRBJ2-5; d_gene: TRBD2; v_gene: TRBV9; len: 16
CDR3nt: TGTGCCAGCAGTGATATCGACCAGGGCCGTCTCTATGGCTACACCTTC; CDR3aa: CASSDIDQGRLYGYTF; abundance: few; j_gene: TRBJ1-2; d_gene: NA; v_gene: TRBV9; len: 16
CDR3nt: TGTGCCAGCAGCGGACAGGGGAGCTCCTATAATTCACCCCTCCACTTT; CDR3aa: CASSGQGSSYNSPLHF; abundance: many; j_gene: TRBJ1-6; d_gene: TRBD1; v_gene: TRBV9; len: 16
CDR3nt: TGTGCCAGCAGCGTGGGGGGAGGACAGGGTTTTGGAAACACCATATATTTT; CDR3aa: CASSVGGGQGFGNTIYF; abundance: many; j_gene: TRBJ1-3; d_gene: TRBD1; v_gene: TRBV9; len: 17
CDR3nt: TGTGCCAGCAGCGGAACAACAGGGGTGGGCGAGCAGTACTTC; CDR3aa: CASSGTTGVGEQYF; abundance: few; j_gene: TRBJ2-7; d_gene: TRBD1; v_gene: TRBV9; len: 14
CDR3nt: TGTGCCAGCAGCGTAGCTACGGACCCTGCTTACAATGAGCAGTTCTTC; CDR3aa: CASSVATDPAYNEQFF; abundance: NA; j_gene: TRBJ2-1; d_gene: NA; v_gene: TRBV9; len: 16
CDR3nt: TGTGCCAGCAGCCGGAGCAGCGGGGGGGCCGATGAGCAGTTCTTC; CDR3aa: CASSRSSGGADEQFF; abundance: NA; j_gene: TRBJ2-1; d_gene: TRBD2; v_gene: TRBV9; len: 15
CDR3nt: TGTGCCAGCAGCGTTAGTTCTGGAAACACCATATATTTT; CDR3aa: CASSVSSGNTIYF; abundance: many; j_gene: TRBJ1-3; d_gene: NA; v_gene: TRBV9; len: 13
CDR3nt: TGTGCCAGCAGCGTAGCCCAACTAGCGGGGCGAGATACGCAGTATTTT; CDR3aa: CASSVAQLAGRDTQYF; abundance: NA; j_gene: TRBJ2-3; d_gene: TRBD2; v_gene: TRBV9; len: 16
CDR3nt: TGTGCCAGCAGCGTAGCGGGGGAAGTGGGTGGCTACACCTTC; CDR3aa: CASSVAGEVGGYTF; abundance: many; j_gene: TRBJ1-2; d_gene: NA; v_gene: TRBV9; len: 14
CDR3nt: TGTGCCAGCAGCGTAGCTGCGGCTAGATCCTACAATGAGCAGTTCTTC; CDR3aa: CASSVAAARSYNEQFF; abundance: many; j_gene: TRBJ2-1; d_gene: NA; v_gene: TRBV9; len: 16
CDR3nt: TGTGCCAGCAGCGCCCAGGGACTAGAAGTCAATGAGCAGTTCTTC; CDR3aa: CASSAQGLEVNEQFF; abundance: few; j_gene: TRBJ2-1; d_gene: TRBD2; v_gene: TRBV9; len: 15
CDR3nt: TGTGCCAGCAGCGTAGAGGTTAGCGGGGCTCAGTACTTC; CDR3aa: CASSVEVSGAQYF; abundance: many; j_gene: TRBJ2-4; d_gene: TRBD2; v_gene: TRBV9; len: 13
CDR3nt: TGTGCCAGCACCGAGGGGGCACAGGGTTACTACGAGCAGCACTTC; CDR3aa: CASTEGAQGYYEQHF; abundance: NA; j_gene: TRBJ2-7; d_gene: TRBD1; v_gene: TRBV9; len: 15
CDR3nt: TGTGCCAGCAGCACGGGACTAGCGGGCGAGCAGTACTTC; CDR3aa: CASSTGLAGEQYF; abundance: few; j_gene: TRBJ2-7; d_gene: TRBD2; v_gene: TRBV9; len: 13
CDR3nt: TGTGCCAGCAGCGTAGTAGAGGATGAGCAGTTCTTC; CDR3aa: CASSVVEDEQFF; abundance: many; j_gene: TRBJ2-1; d_gene: NA; v_gene: TRBV9; len: 12
CDR3nt: TGTGCCAGCAGCCTGGCCCCCACAGATACGCAGTATTTT; CDR3aa: CASSLAPTDTQYF; abundance: many; j_gene: TRBJ2-3; d_gene: NA; v_gene: TRBV9; len: 13
CDR3nt: NA; CDR3aa: CASSPRTGTGELFFF; abundance: few; j_gene: TRBJ2-2; d_gene: NA; v_gene: TRBV9; len: 15
CDR3nt: TGTGCCAGCAGCGTAGATAGAGGCCACGAGCAGTACTTC; CDR3aa: CASSVDRGHEQYF; abundance: many; j_gene: TRBJ2-7; d_gene: NA; v_gene: TRBV9; len: 13
CDR3nt: TGTGCCAGCAGCGTTACAGGGGTTGGGGGAAACACCATATATTTT; CDR3aa: CASSVTGVGGNTIYF; abundance: many; j_gene: TRBJ1-3; d_gene: TRBD1; v_gene: TRBV9; len: 15
CDR3nt: TGTGCCAGCAGCGCCCGGGACTACCACACAGATACGCAGTATTTT; CDR3aa: CASSARDYHTDTQYF; abundance: many; j_gene: TRBJ2-3; d_gene: TRBD2; v_gene: TRBV9; len: 15
CDR3nt: TGTGCCAGCACCCTATCGGGGAGGAGCTCCTACAATGAGCAGTTCTTC; CDR3aa: CASTLSGRSSYNEQFF; abundance: few; j_gene: TRBJ2-1; d_gene: NA; v_gene: TRBV9; len: 16
CDR3nt: TGTGCCAGCAGCGTAAGGACAGGGATACGACTGGATACGCAGTATTTT; CDR3aa: CASSVRTGIRLDTQYF; abundance: medium-sized; j_gene: TRBJ2-3; d_gene: TRBD1; v_gene: TRBV9; len: 16
CDR3nt: TGTGCCAGCAGCGGAGCGGGAGCCACCTACAATGAGCAGTTCTTC; CDR3aa: CASSGAGATYNEQFF; abundance: many; j_gene: TRBJ2-1; d_gene: TRBD2; v_gene: TRBV9; len: 15
CDR3nt: TGTGCCAGCAGCGTTACCGAGGGGGCGAAGACAGATACGCAGTATTTT; CDR3aa: CASSVTEGAKTDTQYF; abundance: many; j_gene: TRBJ2-3; d_gene: TRBD1; v_gene: TRBV9; len: 16
CDR3nt: TGTGCCAGCAGCCTCCCATCTGGACTAGCGGGAGATACGCAGTATTTT; CDR3aa: CASSLPSGLAGDTQYF; abundance: many; j_gene: TRBJ2-3; d_gene: TRBD2; v_gene: TRBV9; len: 16
CDR3nt: TGTGCCACCCCCGAGACAGGGGGGTTAAATCAGCCCCAGCATTTT; CDR3aa: CATPETGGLNQPQHF; abundance: NA; j_gene: TRBJ1-5; d_gene: TRBD1; v_gene: TRBV24-1; len: 15